Listed here is a single T cell receptor (beta chain). Repertoires were generated with immunoSEQ multiplex PCR, while TCRdb's copy carries only in-frame clones and drops some. The table has about 36,000 clones, 80% to 90% seen once. Germline values: CDR1 KGHDR, CDR2 SFDVKD. CDR3 length: 15 residues. V shed 4 bases and J 5 bases; nucleotides not matched to a gene: 6. The sample originates from a study of blood T cell repertoires in COVID-19. The sequenced material came from peripheral blood. This chain uses TRBV24-1 with TRBJ2-2; 7 bases fit TRBD1. This receptor was identified in a man between 65 and 85 years old with acute or convalescent COVID-19. The CDR3, as DNA: TGTGCCACCAGTGAGCCAGGGGGTACGACCGGGGAGCTGTTTTTT. Its protein is CATSEPGGTTGELFF.